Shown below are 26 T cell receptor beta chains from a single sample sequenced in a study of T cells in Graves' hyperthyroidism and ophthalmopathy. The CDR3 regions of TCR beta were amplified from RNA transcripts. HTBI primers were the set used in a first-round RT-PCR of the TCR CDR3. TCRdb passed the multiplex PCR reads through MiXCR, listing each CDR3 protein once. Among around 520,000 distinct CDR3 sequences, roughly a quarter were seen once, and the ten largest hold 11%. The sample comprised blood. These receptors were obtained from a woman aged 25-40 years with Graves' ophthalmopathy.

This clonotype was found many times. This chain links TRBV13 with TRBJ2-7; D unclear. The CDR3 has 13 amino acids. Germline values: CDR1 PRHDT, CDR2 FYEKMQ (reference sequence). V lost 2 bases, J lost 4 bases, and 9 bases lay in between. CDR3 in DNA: TGTGCCAGCAGCTTAAACAGTATTTACGAGCAGTACTTC. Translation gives CASSLNSIYEQYF.

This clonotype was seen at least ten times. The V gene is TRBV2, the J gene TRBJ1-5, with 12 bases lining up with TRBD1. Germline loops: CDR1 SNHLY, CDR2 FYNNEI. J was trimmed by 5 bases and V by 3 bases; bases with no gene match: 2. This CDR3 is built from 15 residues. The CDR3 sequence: CASSEGQGAYQPQHF. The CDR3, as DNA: TGTGCCAGCAGTGAGGGACAGGGGGCTTATCAGCCCCAGCATTTT.

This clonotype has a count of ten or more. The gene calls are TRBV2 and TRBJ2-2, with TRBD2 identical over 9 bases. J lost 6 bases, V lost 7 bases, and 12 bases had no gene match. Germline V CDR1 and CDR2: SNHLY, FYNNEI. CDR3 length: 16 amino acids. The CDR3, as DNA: TGTGCCAGCAAACCTGGGGAGGCTAGCGGGGCCGGGGAGCTGTTTTTT. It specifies CASKPGEASGAGELFF.

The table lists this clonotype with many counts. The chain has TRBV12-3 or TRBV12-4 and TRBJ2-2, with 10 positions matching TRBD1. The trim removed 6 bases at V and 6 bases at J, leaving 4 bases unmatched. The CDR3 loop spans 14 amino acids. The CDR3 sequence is CASRGTGAAGELFF. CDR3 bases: TGTGCCAGCAGAGGGACAGGGGCGGCCGGGGAGCTGTTTTTT.

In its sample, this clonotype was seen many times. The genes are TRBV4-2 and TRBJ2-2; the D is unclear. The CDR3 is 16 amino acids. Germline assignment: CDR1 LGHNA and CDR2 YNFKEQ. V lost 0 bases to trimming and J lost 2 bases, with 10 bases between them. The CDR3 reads CASSQEAAHNTGELFF. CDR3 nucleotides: TGTGCCAGCAGCCAAGAGGCCGCGCATAACACCGGGGAGCTGTTTTTT.

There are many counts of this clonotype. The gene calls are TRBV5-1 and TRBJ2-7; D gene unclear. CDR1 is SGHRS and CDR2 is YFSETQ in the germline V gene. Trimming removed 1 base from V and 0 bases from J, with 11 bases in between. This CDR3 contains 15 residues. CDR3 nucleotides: TGCGCCAGCAGCTTGAATCATGGGGACTCCTACGAGCAGTACTTC. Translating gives CASSLNHGDSYEQYF.

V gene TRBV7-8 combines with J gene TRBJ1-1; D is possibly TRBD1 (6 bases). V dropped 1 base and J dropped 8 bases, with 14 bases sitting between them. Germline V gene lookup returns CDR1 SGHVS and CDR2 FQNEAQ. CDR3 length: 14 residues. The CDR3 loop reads CASSLGGYGGEAFF. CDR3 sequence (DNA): TGTGCCAGCAGCTTAGGGGGGTACGGGGGCGAAGCTTTCTTT.

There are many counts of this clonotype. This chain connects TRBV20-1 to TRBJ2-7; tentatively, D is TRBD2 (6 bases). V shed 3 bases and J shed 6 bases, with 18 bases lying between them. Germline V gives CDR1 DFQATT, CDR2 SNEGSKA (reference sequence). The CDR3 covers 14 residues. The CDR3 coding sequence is TGCAGTGCTAGTACCGGGACTCCGCGGGGCGAGCAGTACTTC. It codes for CSASTGTPRGEQYF.

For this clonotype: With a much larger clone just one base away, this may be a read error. CDR3 protein: CASSYSTENTEAFF. CDR3 sequence (DNA): TGTGCCAGCAGTTACTCGACAGAGAACACTGAAGCTTTCTTT. The gene calls are TRBV6-5 and TRBJ1-1; possible D gene TRBD1, 5 bases. This CDR3 is built from 14 residues. CDR1 and CDR2 from the germline V gene are MNHEY and SVGAGI. Trimming pared 0 bases from V and 1 base from J, leaving 6 bases between.

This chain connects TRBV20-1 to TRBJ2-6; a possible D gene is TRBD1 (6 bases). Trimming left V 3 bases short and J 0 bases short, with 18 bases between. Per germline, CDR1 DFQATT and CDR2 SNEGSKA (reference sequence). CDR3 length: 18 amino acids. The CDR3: CSARPTGRSGSGANVLTF. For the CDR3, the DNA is TGCAGTGCTAGGCCGACAGGACGCAGTGGCTCTGGGGCCAACGTCCTGACTTTC.

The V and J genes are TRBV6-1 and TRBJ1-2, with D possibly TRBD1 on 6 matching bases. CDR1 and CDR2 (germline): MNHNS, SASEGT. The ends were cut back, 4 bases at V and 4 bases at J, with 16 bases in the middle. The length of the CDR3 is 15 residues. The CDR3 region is CASSVVHREIYGYTF. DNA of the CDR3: TGTGCCAGCAGTGTTGTTCACAGGGAGATCTATGGCTACACCTTC.

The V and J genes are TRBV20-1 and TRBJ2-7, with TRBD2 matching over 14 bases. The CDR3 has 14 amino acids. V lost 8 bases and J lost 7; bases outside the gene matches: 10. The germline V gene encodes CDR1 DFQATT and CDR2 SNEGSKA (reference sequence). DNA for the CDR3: TGCAGTCGCGAGACTAGCGGGAGGGCCGGGGAGCAGTACTTC. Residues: CSRETSGRAGEQYF.

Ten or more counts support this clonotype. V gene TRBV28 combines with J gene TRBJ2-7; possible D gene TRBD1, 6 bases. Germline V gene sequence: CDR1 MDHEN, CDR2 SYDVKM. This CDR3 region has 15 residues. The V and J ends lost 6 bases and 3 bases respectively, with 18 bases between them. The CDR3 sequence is CASRGGPSAYYEQYF. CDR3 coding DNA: TGTGCCAGCAGAGGGGGTCCCTCCGCCTACTACGAGCAGTACTTC.

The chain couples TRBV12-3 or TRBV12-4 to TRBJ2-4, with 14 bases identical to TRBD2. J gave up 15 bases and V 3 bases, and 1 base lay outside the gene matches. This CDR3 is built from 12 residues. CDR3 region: CASSLTSGGVYF. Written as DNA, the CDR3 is TGTGCCAGCAGTTTGACTAGCGGGGGGGTGTACTTC.

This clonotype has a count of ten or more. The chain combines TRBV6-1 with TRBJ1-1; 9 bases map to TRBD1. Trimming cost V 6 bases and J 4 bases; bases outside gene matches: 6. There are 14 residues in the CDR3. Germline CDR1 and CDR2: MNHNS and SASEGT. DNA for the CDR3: TGTGCCAGCAGGGACAGGGGTAGTGGCACTGAAGCTTTCTTT. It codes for CASRDRGSGTEAFF.

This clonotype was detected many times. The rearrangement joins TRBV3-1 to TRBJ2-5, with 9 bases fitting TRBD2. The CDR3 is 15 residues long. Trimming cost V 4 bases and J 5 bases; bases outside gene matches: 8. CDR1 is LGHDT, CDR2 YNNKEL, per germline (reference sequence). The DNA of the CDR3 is TGTGCCAGCAGCCTGGGACTAGCTGCTTTGGAGACCCAGTACTTC. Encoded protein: CASSLGLAALETQYF.

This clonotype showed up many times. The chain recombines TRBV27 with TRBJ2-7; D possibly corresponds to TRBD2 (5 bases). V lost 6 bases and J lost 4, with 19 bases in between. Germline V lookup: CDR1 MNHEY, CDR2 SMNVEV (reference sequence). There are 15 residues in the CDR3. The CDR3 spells CASRFPSYGVYEQYF. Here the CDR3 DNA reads TGTGCCAGCAGATTTCCCTCCTACGGGGTATACGAGCAGTACTTC.

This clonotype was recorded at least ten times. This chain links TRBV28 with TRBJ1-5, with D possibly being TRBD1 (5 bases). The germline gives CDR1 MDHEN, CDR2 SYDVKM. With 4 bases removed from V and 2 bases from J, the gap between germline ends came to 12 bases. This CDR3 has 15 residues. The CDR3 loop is CASSWGELRNQPQHF. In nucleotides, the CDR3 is TGTGCCAGCAGTTGGGGCGAACTACGCAATCAGCCCCAGCATTTT. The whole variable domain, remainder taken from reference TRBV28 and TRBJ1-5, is DVKVTQSSRYLVKRTGEKVFLECVQDMDHENMFWYRQDPGLGLRLIYFSYDVKMKEKGDIPEGYSVSREKKERFSLILESASTNQTSMYLCASSWGELRNQPQHFGDGTRLSIL.

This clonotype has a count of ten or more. CDR3 loop: CASSSNGGDYGYTF. Written as DNA, the CDR3 is TGCGCCAGCTCATCGAACGGGGGGGACTATGGCTACACCTTC. The chain is built from TRBV5-1 and TRBJ1-2; a possible D gene is TRBD1 (5 bases). Germline V gene sequence: CDR1 SGHRS, CDR2 YFSETQ. V lost 7 bases and J 3 bases, leaving 16 bases between the germline ends. The CDR3 covers 14 residues.

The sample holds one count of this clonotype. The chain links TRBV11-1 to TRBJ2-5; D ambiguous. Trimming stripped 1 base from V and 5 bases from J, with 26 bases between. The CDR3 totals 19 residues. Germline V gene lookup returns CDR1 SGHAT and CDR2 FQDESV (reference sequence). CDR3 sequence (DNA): TGTGCCAGCAGCTTAGTAATACAACGCGAGCTACTCTCCAAGGAGACCCAGTACTTC. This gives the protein CASSLVIQRELLSKETQYF.

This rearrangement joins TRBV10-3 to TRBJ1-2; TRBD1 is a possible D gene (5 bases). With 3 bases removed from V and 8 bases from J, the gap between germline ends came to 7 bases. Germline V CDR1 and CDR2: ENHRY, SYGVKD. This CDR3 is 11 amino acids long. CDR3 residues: CAISDRDGYTF. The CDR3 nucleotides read TGTGCCATCAGTGATAGGGACGGCTACACCTTC.

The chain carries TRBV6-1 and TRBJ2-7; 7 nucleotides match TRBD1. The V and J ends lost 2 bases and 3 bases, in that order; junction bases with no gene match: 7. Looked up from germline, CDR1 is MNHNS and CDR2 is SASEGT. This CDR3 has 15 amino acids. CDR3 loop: CASSELNRGYYEQYF. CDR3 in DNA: TGTGCCAGCAGTGAACTCAACAGGGGATACTACGAGCAGTACTTC.

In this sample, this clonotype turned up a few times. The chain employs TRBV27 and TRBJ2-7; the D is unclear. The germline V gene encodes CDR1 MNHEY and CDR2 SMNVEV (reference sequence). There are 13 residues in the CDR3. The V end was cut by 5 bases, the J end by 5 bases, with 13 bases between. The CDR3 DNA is TGTGCCAGCAGTCAATACGAGGCGAACGAGCAGTACTTC. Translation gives CASSQYEANEQYF.

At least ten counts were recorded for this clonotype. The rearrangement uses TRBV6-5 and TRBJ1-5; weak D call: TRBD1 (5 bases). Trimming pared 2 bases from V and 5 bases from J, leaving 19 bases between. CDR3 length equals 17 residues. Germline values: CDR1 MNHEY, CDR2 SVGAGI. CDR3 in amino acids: CASSYPSGGVRDQPQHF. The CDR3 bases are TGTGCCAGCAGTTACCCCTCCGGGGGGGTTCGGGATCAGCCCCAGCATTTT.

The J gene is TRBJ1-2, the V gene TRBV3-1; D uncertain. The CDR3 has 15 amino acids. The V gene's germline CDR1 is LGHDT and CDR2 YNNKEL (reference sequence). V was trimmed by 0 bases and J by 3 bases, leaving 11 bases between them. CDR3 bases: TGTGCCAGCAGCCAAGATCTAAACAGCCACTATGGCTACACCTTC. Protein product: CASSQDLNSHYGYTF.

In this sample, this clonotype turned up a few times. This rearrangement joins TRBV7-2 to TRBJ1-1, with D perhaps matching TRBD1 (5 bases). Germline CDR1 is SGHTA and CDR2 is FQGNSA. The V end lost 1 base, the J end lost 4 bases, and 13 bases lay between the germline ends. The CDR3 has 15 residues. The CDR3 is CASSLVRGPGTEAFF. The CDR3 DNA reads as TGTGCCAGCAGCTTAGTTAGGGGCCCCGGCACTGAAGCTTTCTTT.